This T cell receptor beta chain was retrieved from a study of cytotoxic CD8 clonotypes in ibrutinib-treated CLL. In germline, CDR1 is SEHNR, CDR2 FQNEAQ (reference sequence). V dropped 5 bases and J dropped 2; count of bases not matched to a gene: 9. The CDR3 extends over 17 amino acids. Whole-study results and caveats: Relative to age-matched healthy donors, clonality at baseline was higher, and it tracked circulating CD8+ T-cell counts.

Cryopreserved PBMCs supplied 2 to 2.5 micrograms of genomic DNA for TCR beta libraries. Only in-frame clones appear in the TCRdb table, and some are missing; sequencing was by immunoSEQ multiplex PCR. The sample yields approximately 170,000 clones, about 88% seen once. About this clone: Antigen: not known.

The sample in question was PBMCs, obtained at disease progression, from a patient treated with ibrutinib. This receptor was identified in a human donor with chronic lymphocytic leukemia. V usage is TRBV7-9 and J usage is TRBJ2-2; 9 nucleotides agree with TRBD1. The CDR3 bases are TGTGCCAGCAGCCGAATTACAGGGGGCCGTAACACCGGGGAGCTGTTTTTT. It encodes CASSRITGGRNTGELFF. Based on the CDR3 plus reference TRBV7-9 and TRBJ2-2, the full variable domain is DTGVSQNPRHKITKRGQNVTFRCDPISEHNRLYWYRQTLGQGPEFLTYFQNEAQLEKSRLLSDRFSAERPKGSFSTLEIQRTEQGDSAMYLCASSRITGGRNTGELFFGEGSRLTVL.